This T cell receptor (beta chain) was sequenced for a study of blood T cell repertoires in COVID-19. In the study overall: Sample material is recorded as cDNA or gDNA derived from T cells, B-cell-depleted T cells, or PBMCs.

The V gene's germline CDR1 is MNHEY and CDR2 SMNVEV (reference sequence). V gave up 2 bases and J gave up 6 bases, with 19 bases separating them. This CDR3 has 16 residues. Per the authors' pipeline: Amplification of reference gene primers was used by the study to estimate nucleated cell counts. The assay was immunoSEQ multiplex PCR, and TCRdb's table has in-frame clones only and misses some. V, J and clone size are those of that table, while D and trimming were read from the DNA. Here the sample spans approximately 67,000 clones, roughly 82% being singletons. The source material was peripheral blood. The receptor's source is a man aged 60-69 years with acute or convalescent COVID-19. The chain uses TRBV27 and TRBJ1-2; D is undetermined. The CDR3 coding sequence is TGTGCCAGCAGTTTACGCCCCGGCGGCTATGTGGATGGCTACACCTTC. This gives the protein CASSLRPGGYVDGYTF.